The present TCR beta chain was sequenced within a study of T-cell memory formation after mild COVID-19 (dated by TCRdb to the early 2020s). At the level of the whole study: TCR sequence clusters from the two donors were found to be largely donor specific. The cohort was made up of two young adult volunteers, one female and one male, who were previously healthy. Longitudinal TCRalpha and TCRbeta repertoire sequencing tracked T-cell clones expanding and contracting after mild COVID-19 in two donors.

Comment on this clonotype: No antigen is known for it. No much larger clonotype is one base removed from it; base qualities were not supplied.

The research as a whole found: Clones contracting from day 15 to 85 had balanced CD4/CD8 phenotypes, while a second wave expanding from day 15 to 37 was biased towards CD4+. Only two mild cases were covered by the study, and larger cohorts that include severe cases with pre-infection samples were considered necessary. SARS-CoV-2 specificity of the second-wave clones peaking on day 37 was not confirmed. Contracting CD4+ clones turned up mainly in the CM and EM memory subsets, whereas EMRA was where CD8+ clones were enriched. The detection of some responding clones in pre-infection memory suggests that pre-existing cross-reactive memory T cells joined the SARS-CoV-2 response.

Ficoll-Paque density gradient centrifugation was the method used to isolate PBMCs. Sequencing was performed on an Illumina NovaSeq 6000. cDNA libraries for TCRalpha and TCRbeta were prepared by 5'RACE using constant-segment primers, with sample barcodes and unique molecular identifiers added. RNA was extracted from every sample with Trizol reagent. Amplification of the libraries took two PCR steps, and the second step added a second sample barcode plus Illumina TruSeq adapters. Sequencing of libraries was performed on an Illumina NovaSeq with 2 x 150 bp paired-end reads. The original pipeline was this. The reads were demultiplexed and collapsed into UMI-guided consensus sequences using migec v1.2.7. Using mixcr v2.1.11, UMI consensuses were aligned to TRA and TRB V and J templates and then assembled into clonotypes. A clonotype was counted as expanded or contracted only when both edgeR and NoisET called the clonotype significant, with the noise models trained on biological replicates. edgeR calls used a false discovery rate-adjusted p below 0.01 and a log2 fold-change threshold of 1. PCA with hierarchical clustering of max-normalized trajectories of the 1000 most abundant clonotypes was used as exploratory dynamics analysis. The CD4 or CD8 phenotype of responding clones was assigned using the separately sequenced CD4+ and CD8+ repertoires. TCRdb cleaned the public reads at Q25 with fastp, built clones with MiXCR and kept in-frame beta chains. Rows with a matching CDR3 protein are joined into one entry that keeps the most common DNA and genes. For this entry, the V and J calls and clone size follow TCRdb and not the study's own pipeline. Here the sample has about 470,000 distinct CDR3 sequences; roughly 25% occur a single time. In total, the top ten clones hold approximately 13% of the sample.

This TCR was sampled from an adult woman who had mild COVID-19 (a few samples of this study predate the infection). The sample titles of this study are shuffled in the database, so cell type and time point are left out; the donor was told from shared clones. The sample was PBMCs or a T cell subset sorted from them (not recorded which).

The base sequence is TGTGCCAGCGGAGGGGGAGGGACCGGGGAGCTGTTTTTT. It codes for CASGGGGTGELFF. The V and J segments used are TRBV12-3 or TRBV12-4 and TRBJ2-2; the D gene is perhaps TRBD2, from 7 matching bases. V drops 8 bases and J drops 5 bases, leaving 12 bases in between. The CDR3 runs 13 residues from the cysteine to the phenylalanine. Kept here is only the CDR3 DNA, which spans 39 bases and is read in frame from base 1.